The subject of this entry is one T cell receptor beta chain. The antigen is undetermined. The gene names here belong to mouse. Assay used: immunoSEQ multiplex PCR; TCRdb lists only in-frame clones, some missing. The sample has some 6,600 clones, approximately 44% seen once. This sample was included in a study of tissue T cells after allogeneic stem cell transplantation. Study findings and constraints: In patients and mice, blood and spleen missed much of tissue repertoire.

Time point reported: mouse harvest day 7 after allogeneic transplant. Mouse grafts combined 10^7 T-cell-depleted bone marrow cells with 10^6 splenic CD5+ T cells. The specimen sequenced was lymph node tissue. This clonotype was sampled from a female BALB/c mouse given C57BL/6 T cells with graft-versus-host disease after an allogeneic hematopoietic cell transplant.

CDR3 loop: CASSLTGAGTEVFF. The part of the CDR3 DNA that was read is TGTGCCAGCAGTCTGACGGGGGCCGGCACAGAAGTCTTC. The chain links TRBV26 to TRBJ1-1; tentatively, D is TRBD1 (6 bases). The read ends 1 residue early relative to the CDR3; the germline J gene fills the gap. CDR3 length: 14 residues. Trimming stripped 2 bases from V and 4 bases from J, with 11 bases between. CDR1 KGHPV and CDR2 FQNQEV come from the germline V gene (reference sequence).